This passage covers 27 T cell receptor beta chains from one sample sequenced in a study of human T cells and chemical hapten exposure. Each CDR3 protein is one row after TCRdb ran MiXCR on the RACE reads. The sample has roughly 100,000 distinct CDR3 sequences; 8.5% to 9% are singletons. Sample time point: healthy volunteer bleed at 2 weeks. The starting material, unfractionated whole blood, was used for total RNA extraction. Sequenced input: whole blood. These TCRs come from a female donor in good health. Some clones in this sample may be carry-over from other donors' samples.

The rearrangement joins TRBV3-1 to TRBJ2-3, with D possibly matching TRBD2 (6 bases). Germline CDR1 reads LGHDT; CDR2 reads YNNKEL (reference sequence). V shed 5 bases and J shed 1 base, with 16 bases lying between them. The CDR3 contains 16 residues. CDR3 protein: CASSAGTPTGTDTQYF. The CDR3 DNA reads TGTGCCAGCAGCGCGGGGACTCCGACTGGCACAGATACGCAGTATTTT.

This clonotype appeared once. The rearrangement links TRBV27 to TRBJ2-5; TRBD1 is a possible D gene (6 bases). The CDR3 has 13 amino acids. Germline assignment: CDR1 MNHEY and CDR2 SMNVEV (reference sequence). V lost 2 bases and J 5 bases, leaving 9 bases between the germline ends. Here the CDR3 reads CASSLTGLETQYF. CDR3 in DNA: TGTGCCAGCAGTTTAACAGGGTTGGAGACCCAGTACTTC.

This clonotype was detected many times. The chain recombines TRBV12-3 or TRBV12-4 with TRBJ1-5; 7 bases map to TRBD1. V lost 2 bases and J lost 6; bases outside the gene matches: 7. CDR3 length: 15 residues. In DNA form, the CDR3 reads TGTGCCAGCAGTTTATCCGACAGGGAGGGTCAGCCCCAGCATTTT. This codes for CASSLSDREGQPQHF.

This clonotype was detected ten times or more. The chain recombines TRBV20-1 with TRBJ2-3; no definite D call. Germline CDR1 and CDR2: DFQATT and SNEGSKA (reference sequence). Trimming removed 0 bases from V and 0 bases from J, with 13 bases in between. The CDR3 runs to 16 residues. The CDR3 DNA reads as TGCAGTGCTAGAGATAGGAAGTGGGCTAGCACAGATACGCAGTATTTT. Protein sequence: CSARDRKWASTDTQYF.

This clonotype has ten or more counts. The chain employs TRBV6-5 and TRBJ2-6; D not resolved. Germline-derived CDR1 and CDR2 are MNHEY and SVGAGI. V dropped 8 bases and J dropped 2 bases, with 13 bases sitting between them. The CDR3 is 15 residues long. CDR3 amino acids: CASGERTAGANVLTF. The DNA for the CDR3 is TGTGCCAGCGGGGAAAGGACCGCTGGGGCCAACGTCCTGACTTTC.

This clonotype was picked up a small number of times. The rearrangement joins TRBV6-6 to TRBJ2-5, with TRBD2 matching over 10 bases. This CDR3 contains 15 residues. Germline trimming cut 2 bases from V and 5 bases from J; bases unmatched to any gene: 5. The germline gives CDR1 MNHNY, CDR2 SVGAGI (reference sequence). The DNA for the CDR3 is TGTGCCAGCAGTTACGGGAGCGGGAGGGCGGAGACCCAGTACTTC. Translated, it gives CASSYGSGRAETQYF.

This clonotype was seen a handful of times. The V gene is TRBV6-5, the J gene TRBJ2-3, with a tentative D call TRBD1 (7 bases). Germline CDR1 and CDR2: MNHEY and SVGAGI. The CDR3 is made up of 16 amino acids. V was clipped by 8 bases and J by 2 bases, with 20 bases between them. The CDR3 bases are TGTGCCAGCTTCCCGGGAGACAGGGTGAACACAGATACGCAGTATTTT. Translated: CASFPGDRVNTDTQYF.

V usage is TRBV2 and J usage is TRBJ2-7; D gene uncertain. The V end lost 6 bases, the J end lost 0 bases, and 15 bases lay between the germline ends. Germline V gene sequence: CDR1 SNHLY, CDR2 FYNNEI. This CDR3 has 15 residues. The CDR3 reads CASSPSSINSYEQYF. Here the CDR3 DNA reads TGTGCCAGCAGCCCGTCTTCGATAAACTCCTACGAGCAGTACTTC.

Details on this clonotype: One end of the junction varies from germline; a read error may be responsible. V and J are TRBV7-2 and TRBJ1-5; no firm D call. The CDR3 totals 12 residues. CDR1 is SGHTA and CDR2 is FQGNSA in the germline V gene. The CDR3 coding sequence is TGTGCCAGCAGCTTAGCGGGTCAGCACCAGCATTTT. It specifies CASSLAGQHQHF.

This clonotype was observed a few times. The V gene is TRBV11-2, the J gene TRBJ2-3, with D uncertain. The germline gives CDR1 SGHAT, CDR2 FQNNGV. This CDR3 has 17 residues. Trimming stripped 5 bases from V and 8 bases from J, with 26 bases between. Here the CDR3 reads CASSTGPTNWALRTQYF. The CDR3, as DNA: TGTGCCAGCAGCACCGGCCCTACAAACTGGGCCCTACGTACGCAGTATTTT.

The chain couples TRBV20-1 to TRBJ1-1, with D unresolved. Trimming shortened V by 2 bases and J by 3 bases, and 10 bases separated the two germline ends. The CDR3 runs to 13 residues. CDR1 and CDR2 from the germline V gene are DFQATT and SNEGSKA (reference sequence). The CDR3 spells CSARRLLYTEAFF. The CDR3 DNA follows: TGCAGTGCTAGAAGACTCCTATACACTGAAGCTTTCTTT.

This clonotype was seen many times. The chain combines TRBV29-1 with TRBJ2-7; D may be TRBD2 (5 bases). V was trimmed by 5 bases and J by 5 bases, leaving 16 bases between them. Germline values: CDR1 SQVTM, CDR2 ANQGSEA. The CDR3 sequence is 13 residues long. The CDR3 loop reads CSVRPGRGNEQYF. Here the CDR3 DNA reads TGCAGCGTTCGCCCGGGCCGGGGTAACGAGCAGTACTTC.

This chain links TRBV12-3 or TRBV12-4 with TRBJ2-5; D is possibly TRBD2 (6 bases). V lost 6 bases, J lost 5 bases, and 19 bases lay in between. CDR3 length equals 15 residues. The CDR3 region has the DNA TGTGCCAGCAGCAGGACTATGACACGCGGGGAGACCCAGTACTTC. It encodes CASSRTMTRGETQYF.

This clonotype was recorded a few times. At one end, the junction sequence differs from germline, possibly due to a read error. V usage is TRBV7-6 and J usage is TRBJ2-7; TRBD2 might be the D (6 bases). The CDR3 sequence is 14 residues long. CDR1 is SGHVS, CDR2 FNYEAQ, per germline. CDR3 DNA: TGTGCCAGCGGGTTTTACCGGGACTCCAACGAGCAGTACTTC. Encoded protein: CASGFYRDSNEQYF.

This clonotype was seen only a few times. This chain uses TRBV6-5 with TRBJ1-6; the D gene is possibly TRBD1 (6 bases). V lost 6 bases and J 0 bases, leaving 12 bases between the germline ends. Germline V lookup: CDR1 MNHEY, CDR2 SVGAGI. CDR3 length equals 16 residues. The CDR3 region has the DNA TGTGCCAGCAGGCGTACGGGGGCCTCCTATAATTCACCCCTCCACTTT. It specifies CASRRTGASYNSPLHF.

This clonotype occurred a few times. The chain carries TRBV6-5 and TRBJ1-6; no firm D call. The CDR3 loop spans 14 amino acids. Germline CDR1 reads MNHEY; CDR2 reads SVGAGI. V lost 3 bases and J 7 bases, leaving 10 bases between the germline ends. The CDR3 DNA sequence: TGTGCCAGCAGTTATAACCGTCGAAATTCACCCCTCCACTTT. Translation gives CASSYNRRNSPLHF.

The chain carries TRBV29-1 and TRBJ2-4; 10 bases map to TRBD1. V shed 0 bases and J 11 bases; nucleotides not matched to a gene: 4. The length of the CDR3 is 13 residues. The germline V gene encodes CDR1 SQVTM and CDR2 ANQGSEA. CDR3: CSVEEGQGTVQYF. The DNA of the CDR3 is TGCAGCGTTGAAGAGGGACAGGGGACAGTTCAGTACTTC.

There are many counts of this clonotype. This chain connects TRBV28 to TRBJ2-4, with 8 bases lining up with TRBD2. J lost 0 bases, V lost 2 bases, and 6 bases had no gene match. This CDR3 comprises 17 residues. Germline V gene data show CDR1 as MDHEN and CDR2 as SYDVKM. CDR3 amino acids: CASSLRLAGLAKNIQYF. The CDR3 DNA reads TGTGCCAGCAGTTTAAGGCTAGCGGGCCTAGCCAAAAACATTCAGTACTTC.

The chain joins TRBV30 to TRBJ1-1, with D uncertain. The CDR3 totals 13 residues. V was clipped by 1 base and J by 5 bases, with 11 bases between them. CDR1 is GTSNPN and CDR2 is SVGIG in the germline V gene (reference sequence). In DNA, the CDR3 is TGTGCCTGGAGTGGCCCAGTTGTGACTGAAGCTTTCTTT. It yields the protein CAWSGPVVTEAFF.

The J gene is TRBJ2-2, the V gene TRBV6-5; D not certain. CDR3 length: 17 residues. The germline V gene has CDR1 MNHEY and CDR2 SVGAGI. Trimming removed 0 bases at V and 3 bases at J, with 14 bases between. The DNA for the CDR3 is TGTGCCAGCAGTTACTCGGTCGGTCGGGTCGACACCGGGGAGCTGTTTTTT. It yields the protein CASSYSVGRVDTGELFF.

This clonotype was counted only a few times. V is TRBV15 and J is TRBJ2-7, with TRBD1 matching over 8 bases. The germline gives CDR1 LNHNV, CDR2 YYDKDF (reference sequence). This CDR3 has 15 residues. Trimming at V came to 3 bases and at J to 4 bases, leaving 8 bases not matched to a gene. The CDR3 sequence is CATSRSDREGYEQYF. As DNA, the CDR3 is TGTGCCACCAGCAGGTCGGACAGGGAAGGATACGAGCAGTACTTC.

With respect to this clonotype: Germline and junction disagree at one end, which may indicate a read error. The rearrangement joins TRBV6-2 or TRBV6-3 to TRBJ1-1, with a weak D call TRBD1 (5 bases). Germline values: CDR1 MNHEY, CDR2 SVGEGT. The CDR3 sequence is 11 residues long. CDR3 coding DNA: TGTGCCAGCAGTTATCGGGTGACAGTCTTTTTT. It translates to CASSYRVTVFF.

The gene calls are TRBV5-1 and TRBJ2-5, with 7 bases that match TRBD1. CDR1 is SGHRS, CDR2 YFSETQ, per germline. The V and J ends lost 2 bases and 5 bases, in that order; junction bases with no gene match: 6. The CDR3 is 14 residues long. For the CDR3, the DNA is TGCGCCAGCAGCTTTCAAGGGGGCGACGAGACCCAGTACTTC. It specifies CASSFQGGDETQYF.

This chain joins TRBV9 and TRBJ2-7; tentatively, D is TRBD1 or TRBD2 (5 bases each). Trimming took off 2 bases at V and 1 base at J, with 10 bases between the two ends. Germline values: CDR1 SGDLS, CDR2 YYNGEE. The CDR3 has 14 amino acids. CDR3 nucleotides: TGTGCCAGCAGCGTGGGGGACGGATCCTACGAGCAGTACTTC. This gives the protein CASSVGDGSYEQYF.

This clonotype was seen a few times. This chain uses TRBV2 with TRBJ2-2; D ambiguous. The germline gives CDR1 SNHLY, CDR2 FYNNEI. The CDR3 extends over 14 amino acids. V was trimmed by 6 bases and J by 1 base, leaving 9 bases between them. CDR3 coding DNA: TGTGCCAGCAGAGTGACACGGAACACCGGGGAGCTGTTTTTT. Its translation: CASRVTRNTGELFF. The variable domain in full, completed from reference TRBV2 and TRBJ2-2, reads EPEVTQTPSHQVTQMGQEVILRCVPISNHLYFYWYRQILGQKVEFLVSFYNNEISEKSEIFDDQFSVERPDGSNFTLKIRSTKLEDSAMYFCASRVTRNTGELFFGEGSRLTVL.

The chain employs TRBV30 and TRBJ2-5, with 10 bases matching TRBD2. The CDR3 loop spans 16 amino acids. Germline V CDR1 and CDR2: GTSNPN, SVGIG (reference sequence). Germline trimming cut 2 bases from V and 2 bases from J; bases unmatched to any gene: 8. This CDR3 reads CAWSRKLLAGQETQYF. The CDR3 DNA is TGTGCCTGGAGTCGCAAACTACTAGCGGGACAAGAGACCCAGTACTTC.

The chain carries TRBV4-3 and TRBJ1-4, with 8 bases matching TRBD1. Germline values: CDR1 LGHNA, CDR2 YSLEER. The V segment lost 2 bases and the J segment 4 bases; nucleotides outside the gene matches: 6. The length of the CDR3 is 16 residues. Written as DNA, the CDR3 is TGCGCCAGCAGCCAACTCACAGGGGGTTTTAATGAAAAACTGTTTTTT. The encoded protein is CASSQLTGGFNEKLFF.